Listed here are 28 T cell receptor beta chains from one sample, sequenced in a study of T cells in Graves' hyperthyroidism and ophthalmopathy. TCR beta CDR3 regions were amplified from RNA. HTBI primers were used for first-round RT-PCR of the TCR CDR3. Via MiXCR, TCRdb re-called the multiplex PCR reads, giving one row per CDR3 protein. The top ten hold roughly 8.2% of the sample, which has roughly 580,000 distinct CDR3 sequences, approximately 44% seen once. Input material: peripheral blood or thyroid tissue (not recorded which). These receptors came from a woman younger than 30 with Graves' hyperthyroidism.

The chain is built from TRBV6-6 and TRBJ2-5, with TRBD1 matching over 10 bases. The trim removed 2 bases at V and 10 bases at J, leaving 4 bases unmatched. This CDR3 has 13 amino acids. Per germline, CDR1 MNHNY and CDR2 SVGAGI (reference sequence). The CDR3 coding sequence is TGTGCCAGCAGTTACGGGGACAGGGGAAACCAGTACTTC. The encoded protein is CASSYGDRGNQYF.

The V call is TRBV15, the J call TRBJ2-6; D may be TRBD1 or TRBD2 (6 bases each). The CDR3 runs to 20 residues. Trimming left V 2 bases short and J 2 bases short, with 22 bases between. Germline V CDR1 and CDR2: LNHNV, YYDKDF (reference sequence). The CDR3 region has the DNA TGTGCCACCAGCAGACCACAGGGTTCCGGGAGTCTCGCTGGGGCCAACGTCCTGACTTTC. Its translation is CATSRPQGSGSLAGANVLTF. Drawing the rest from reference TRBV15 and TRBJ2-6, the complete variable domain is DAMVIQNPRYQVTQFGKPVTLSCSQTLNHNVMYWYQQKSSQAPKLLFHYYDKDFNNEADTPDNFQSRRPNTSFCFLDIRSPGLGDTAMYLCATSRPQGSGSLAGANVLTFGAGSRLTVL.

The chain's CDR3 is CASSGGQFESNYGYTF. CDR3 coding DNA: TGTGCCAGCAGTGGTGGGCAGTTTGAATCTAACTATGGCTACACCTTC. This rearrangement joins TRBV12-3 or TRBV12-4 to TRBJ1-2; no definite D call. Trimming removed 5 bases from V and 0 bases from J, with 16 bases in between. The CDR3 covers 16 residues.

This clonotype was observed a single time. The gene calls are TRBV10-3 and TRBJ2-7; perhaps TRBD2 as D (6 bases). The CDR3 runs to 14 residues. The V gene lost 6 bases and the J gene lost 7 bases, with 19 bases spanning the gap. Germline CDR1 is ENHRY and CDR2 is SYGVKD. The CDR3 loop is CAIREGAVQGEQYF. CDR3 nucleotide sequence: TGTGCCATCAGGGAGGGAGCGGTTCAGGGAGAGCAGTACTTC.

This clonotype came up a few times. The gene calls are TRBV12-3 or TRBV12-4 and TRBJ1-5; D uncertain. With 3 bases removed from V and 6 bases from J, the gap between germline ends came to 9 bases. This CDR3 is 13 amino acids long. For the CDR3, the DNA is TGTGCCAGCAGTTTTAGGGAAAGTCAGCCCCAGCATTTT. Encoded protein: CASSFRESQPQHF.

About this clonotype itself: The germline gene is not matched at one end of the junction; a read error may be the cause. The chain combines TRBV25-1 with TRBJ2-2, with D perhaps matching TRBD2 (6 bases). Germline V gives CDR1 MGHDK, CDR2 SYGVNS. The CDR3 consists of 16 residues. The CDR3 loop is CASSQAVAANTGELFF. CDR3 DNA: TGCGCCAGCAGCCAAGCTGTAGCGGCGAACACCGGGGAGCTGTTTTTT.

J is TRBJ2-2 and V is TRBV2; D might be TRBD2 (6 bases). Trimming removed 5 bases from V and 6 bases from J, with 13 bases in between. The CDR3 spans 14 residues. The germline CDR1 and CDR2 sequences are SNHLY and FYNNEI. The CDR3 loop is CASSYAAGSGELFF. As DNA, the CDR3 is TGTGCCAGCAGTTACGCGGCGGGGTCCGGGGAGCTGTTTTTT.

This clonotype appeared a few times. The chain carries TRBV25-1 and TRBJ2-7; D not resolved. This CDR3 comprises 12 residues. Trimming removed 4 bases at V and 4 bases at J, with 8 bases between. In germline, CDR1 is MGHDK, CDR2 SYGVNS. The CDR3 nucleotides read TGTGCCAGCAGTGCTGAAGAGTACGAGCAGTACTTC. Its translation is CASSAEEYEQYF.

The gene calls are TRBV19 and TRBJ1-6; D is possibly TRBD1 (5 bases). The V end was cut by 4 bases, the J end by 5 bases, with 12 bases between. Germline V lookup: CDR1 LNHDA, CDR2 SQIVND (reference sequence). CDR3 size: 15 residues. CDR3 bases: TGTGCCAGTAGTAGAAGCGGACAAAATAATTCACCCCTCCACTTT. As protein: CASSRSGQNNSPLHF.

Concerning this clonotype itself: The conserved closing phenylalanine or tryptophan is absent in this CDR3, likely reflecting a read error. J is TRBJ2-3 and V is TRBV24-1, with D unresolved. The germline V gene has CDR1 KGHDR and CDR2 SFDVKD. Trimming took 3 bases from V and 5 from J, leaving 8 bases between them. The CDR3 has 13 residues. The chain's CDR3 is CATSDPPVDTQYI. Here the CDR3 DNA reads TGTGCCACCAGTGATCCTCCCGTAGATACGCAGTATATT.

This rearrangement joins TRBV7-2 to TRBJ1-6, with D tentatively TRBD1 (6 bases). Between the trimmed V and J ends, which lost 5 bases and 12 bases, there was a span of 14 bases. The CDR3 contains 13 residues. Germline-derived CDR1 and CDR2 are SGHTA and FQGNSA. CDR3 amino acids: CASSEQGAQPLHF. In DNA, the CDR3 is TGTGCCAGCAGCGAACAGGGAGCTCAACCCCTCCACTTT.

V gene TRBV10-3 combines with J gene TRBJ1-5; D remains unclear. There are 14 residues in the CDR3. CDR1 and CDR2 from the germline V gene are ENHRY and SYGVKD. Trimming took 4 bases from V and 0 from J, leaving 7 bases between them. DNA for the CDR3: TGTGCCATCAGTGGCCGGGATAGCAATCAGCCCCAGCATTTT. It codes for CAISGRDSNQPQHF.

This chain connects TRBV20-1 to TRBJ2-7; a possible D gene is TRBD1 (7 bases). Germline V gene sequence: CDR1 DFQATT, CDR2 SNEGSKA (reference sequence). V was clipped by 6 bases and J by 4 bases, with 10 bases between them. The CDR3 extends over 11 amino acids. CDR3 sequence: CSAPGGYEQYF. The CDR3 bases are TGCAGTGCCCCAGGGGGGTACGAGCAGTACTTC.

CDR3 in amino acids: CSARSRDRNEKLFF. CDR3 sequence (DNA): TGCAGTGCTAGATCCCGGGACAGGAATGAAAAACTGTTTTTT. The J gene is TRBJ1-4, the V gene TRBV20-1, with TRBD1 matching 8 bases. CDR1 is DFQATT, CDR2 SNEGSKA, per germline (reference sequence). V trimming: 2 bases; J trimming: 5 bases; junction bases outside the gene matches: 4. This CDR3 is 14 amino acids long.

This clonotype was seen more than once but under ten times. V gene TRBV7-9 combines with J gene TRBJ2-5; 7 bases map to TRBD2. J lost 7 bases, V lost 4 bases, and 3 bases had no gene match. The length of the CDR3 is 12 residues. CDR1 is SEHNR and CDR2 is FQNEAQ in the germline V gene (reference sequence). CDR3 sequence (DNA): TGTGCCAGCAGCTCTAGCGGCCGGACCCAGTACTTC. Translation: CASSSSGRTQYF.

The chain uses TRBV29-1 and TRBJ1-1; 7 positions match TRBD1. The CDR3 spans 11 residues. In germline, CDR1 is SQVTM, CDR2 ANQGSEA. Trimming cost V 4 bases and J 14 bases; bases outside gene matches: 10. The DNA for the CDR3 is TGCAGCGTTGCAGGGGGAGGCACGTTATTCTTT. It yields the protein CSVAGGGTLFF.

This clonotype was counted at least ten times. The chain has TRBV7-2 and TRBJ2-5; 11 positions agree with TRBD2. With 6 bases clipped from V and 5 bases from J, the junction kept 5 bases outside the gene matches. CDR3 length: 14 residues. Germline loops: CDR1 SGHTA, CDR2 FQGNSA. The CDR3 DNA is TGTGCCAGCAGTTATCTAGCGGGAGGCGAGACCCAGTACTTC. It yields the protein CASSYLAGGETQYF.

This clonotype was counted between two and nine times. The V gene is TRBV20-1, the J gene TRBJ2-5; no clear D. The CDR3 contains 13 residues. Trimming removed 6 bases from V and 3 bases from J, with 14 bases in between. Germline CDR1 DFQATT, CDR2 SNEGSKA (reference sequence). The CDR3 DNA sequence: TGCAGTGCCCCCCTGACTGGGGAAGAGACCCAGTACTTC. Amino acid sequence: CSAPLTGEETQYF.

CDR3 in DNA: TGTGCCACCAGTGATGCCCCGGGACTAGCGGGCGGTGTCGCCGGGGAGCTGTTTTTT. It encodes CATSDAPGLAGGVAGELFF. The rearrangement joins TRBV24-1 to TRBJ2-2, with 12 bases fitting TRBD2. V lost 3 bases to trimming and J lost 6 bases; unmatched junction nucleotides: 13. The CDR3 is made up of 19 amino acids. Germline-derived CDR1 and CDR2 are KGHDR and SFDVKD.

A single count supports this clonotype. The rearrangement uses TRBV2 and TRBJ1-6, with 10 positions matching TRBD1. The trim removed 7 bases at V and 9 bases at J, leaving 12 bases unmatched. CDR3 length: 16 residues. Germline V gives CDR1 SNHLY, CDR2 FYNNEI. CDR3 region: CASTLDSTGGLSPLHF. CDR3 nucleotide sequence: TGTGCCAGCACCCTGGACTCGACAGGGGGCCTTTCACCCCTCCACTTT.

The chain carries TRBV10-2 and TRBJ1-3, with 7 nucleotides matching TRBD1. With V trimmed by 5 bases and J by 4 bases, 5 bases remained unmatched. Per the germline V gene, CDR1 is WSHSY and CDR2 is SAAADI. This CDR3 is 14 amino acids long. CDR3 sequence reads: CASSFGDRGNTIYF. The CDR3 coding sequence is TGCGCCAGCAGTTTCGGGGACAGAGGAAACACCATATATTTT.

This clonotype appeared a few times. V and J are TRBV7-9 and TRBJ1-4; no clear D gene. Trimming stripped 5 bases from V and 6 bases from J, with 16 bases between. The CDR3 loop spans 15 amino acids. Germline V gene data show CDR1 as SEHNR and CDR2 as FQNEAQ (reference sequence). The CDR3 loop reads CASSPFNQDDEKLFF. As DNA, the CDR3 is TGTGCCAGCAGCCCGTTTAACCAGGACGATGAAAAACTGTTTTTT.

This chain links TRBV19 with TRBJ1-1; D remains ambiguous. V lost 3 bases and J lost 1, with 12 bases in between. CDR1 LNHDA and CDR2 SQIVND come from the germline V gene (reference sequence). This CDR3 has 15 amino acids. The CDR3 region has the DNA TGTGCCAGTAGTATTCCTCTAGGCGAGAACACTGAAGCTTTCTTT. It is translated as CASSIPLGENTEAFF.

The chain combines TRBV7-2 with TRBJ1-1, with 8 positions matching TRBD1. Trimming cost V 6 bases and J 4 bases; bases outside gene matches: 7. There are 14 residues in the CDR3. Germline V CDR1 and CDR2: SGHTA, FQGNSA. The CDR3 region is CASSSADRVTEAFF. The CDR3 DNA is TGTGCCAGCAGTTCCGCGGACAGGGTCACTGAAGCTTTCTTT. Based on the CDR3 plus reference TRBV7-2 and TRBJ1-1, the full variable domain is GAGVSQSPSNKVTEKGKDVELRCDPISGHTALYWYRQSLGQGLEFLIYFQGNSAPDKSGLPSDRFSAERTGGSVSTLTIQRTQQEDSAVYLCASSSADRVTEAFFGQGTRLTVV.

This clonotype was seen once. The chain is built from TRBV25-1 and TRBJ1-5; the D gene is possibly TRBD1 (5 bases). Germline values: CDR1 MGHDK, CDR2 SYGVNS. This CDR3 comprises 15 residues. Trimming removed 5 bases at V and 4 bases at J, with 15 bases between. CDR3 amino acids: CASSRMAGRNQPQHF. The CDR3 DNA reads TGTGCCAGCAGTCGCATGGCAGGGAGGAATCAGCCCCAGCATTTT.

This clonotype was counted a single time. Written as DNA, the CDR3 is TGTGCCAGCAGGGACGGACAATATAATTCACCCCTCCACTTT. It translates to CASRDGQYNSPLHF. The V and J genes are TRBV2 and TRBJ1-6, with a possible D match to TRBD1 (5 bases). The V gene's germline CDR1 is SNHLY and CDR2 FYNNEI. The V gene lost 6 bases and the J gene lost 4 bases, with 10 bases spanning the gap. The CDR3 runs 14 residues.

A few counts support this clonotype. The J gene is TRBJ1-3, the V gene TRBV20-1, with no clear D. Per the germline V gene, CDR1 is DFQATT and CDR2 is SNEGSKA (reference sequence). Trimming cost V 1 base and J 0 bases, with 10 bases left between them. CDR3 length equals 15 residues. The CDR3 reads CSARGKRVSGNTIYF. CDR3 nucleotides: TGCAGTGCTAGAGGAAAGAGGGTCTCTGGAAACACCATATATTTT.

This clonotype is termed medium-sized (0.01 to 0.1%). At one boundary the junction diverges from the germline segment, which might be a read error. The V call is TRBV7-9, the J call TRBJ2-5; D ambiguous. Germline lookup yields CDR1 SEHNR and CDR2 FQNEAQ (reference sequence). CDR3 length: 14 amino acids. The CDR3 sequence is CASSLGSAQETQYF. The DNA of the CDR3 is TGCGCCAGCAGCTTGGGCAGTGCCCAAGAGACCCAGTACTTC.